This passage covers 24 T cell receptor beta chains from one sample sequenced in a study of OX40 agonist ivuxolimab in advanced cancers. Profiled with immunoSEQ multiplex PCR; TCRdb holds only in-frame clones, not every one. The table includes about 28,000 clones, approximately 88% detected once. The starting material was CD4+ or CD8+ T cells sorted from blood, obtained in a trial of the OX40 agonist ivuxolimab. These receptors were collected from an adult with an advanced solid tumor such as melanoma, head and neck, liver or kidney cancer.

The chain uses TRBV15 and TRBJ1-5, with D uncertain. CDR1 is LNHNV, CDR2 YYDKDF, per germline (reference sequence). V was cut by 5 bases and J by 0 bases, with 8 bases left in between. CDR3 length: 14 residues. The CDR3 is CATSVTVSNQPQHF. DNA for the CDR3: TGTGCCACCAGCGTAACCGTTAGCAATCAGCCCCAGCATTTT.

The rearrangement links TRBV11-3 to TRBJ2-2; D may be TRBD1 or TRBD2 (6 bases each). Trimming removed 2 bases at V and 6 bases at J, with 10 bases between. The germline V gene encodes CDR1 SGHNT and CDR2 YENEEA. This CDR3 contains 14 residues. The CDR3 here is CASSLMGGPGELFF. In DNA form, the CDR3 reads TGTGCCAGCAGCTTAATGGGGGGCCCCGGGGAGCTGTTTTTT.

V and J are TRBV19 and TRBJ1-1; D remains ambiguous. Germline CDR1 reads LNHDA; CDR2 reads SQIVND (reference sequence). CDR3 length: 14 amino acids. V lost 6 bases to trimming and J lost 1 base, with 12 bases between them. CDR3: CASSDTPENTEAFF. CDR3 in DNA: TGTGCCAGTAGCGATACCCCTGAGAACACTGAAGCTTTCTTT. The full variable domain, rest sourced from reference TRBV19 and TRBJ1-1, is DGGITQSPKYLFRKEGQNVTLSCEQNLNHDAMYWYRQDPGQGLRLIYYSQIVNDFQKGDIAEGYSVSREKKESFPLTVTSAQKNPTAFYLCASSDTPENTEAFFGQGTRLTVV.

V gene TRBV9 combines with J gene TRBJ1-5; D unresolved. Trimming stripped 0 bases from V and 11 bases from J, with 12 bases between. This CDR3 spans 13 amino acids. In germline, CDR1 is SGDLS, CDR2 YYNGEE. The CDR3 DNA is TGTGCCAGCAGCGTAGTCAGTCTGCGATCCCAGCATTTT. Translating it yields CASSVVSLRSQHF.

The genes are TRBV19 and TRBJ2-7; maybe TRBD1 (6 bases). V was trimmed by 5 bases and J by 1 base, leaving 18 bases between them. Germline V gene sequence: CDR1 LNHDA, CDR2 SQIVND (reference sequence). CDR3 length: 16 residues. CDR3 coding DNA: TGTGCCAGTAGTCCCGGCAGGGTGGGGGCATCCTACGAGCAGTACTTC. It yields the protein CASSPGRVGASYEQYF.

This CDR3 is CVRSREGAYEQYF. As DNA, the CDR3 is TGTGTCAGAAGCCGGGAGGGGGCCTACGAGCAGTACTTC. The gene calls are TRBV7-5 and TRBJ2-7; the D call of TRBD2 is as the table states it, not checked on the DNA. TRBV7-5 is given as a pseudogene. CDR3 size: 13 residues.

The V call is TRBV6-5, the J call TRBJ1-5, with 7 bases lining up with TRBD1. V dropped 6 bases and J dropped 3; count of bases not matched to a gene: 5. The CDR3 has 14 amino acids. CDR1 and CDR2 (germline): MNHEY, SVGAGI. The CDR3: CASRATGYNQPQHF. In DNA, the CDR3 is TGTGCCAGCAGGGCGACAGGGTACAATCAGCCCCAGCATTTT.

A remark on this clone: This specimen includes other DNA sequences encoding the same CDR3. The gene calls are TRBV19 and TRBJ2-7; perhaps TRBD1 as D (6 bases). V was pared by 3 bases and J by 3 bases, with 12 bases between. The CDR3 length is 14 residues. Germline CDR1 and CDR2: LNHDA and SQIVND (reference sequence). Written as DNA, the CDR3 is TGTGCCAGTAGTATCGGACAGATCCACTACGAGCAGTACTTC. Translation gives CASSIGQIHYEQYF.

The chain is built from TRBV4-1 and TRBJ2-2, with D perhaps TRBD1 (6 bases). Per germline, CDR1 MGHRA and CDR2 YSYEKL. The V and J ends lost 6 bases and 3 bases respectively, with 8 bases between them. CDR3 length: 13 amino acids. CDR3 amino acids: CASREGDTGELFF. The CDR3 DNA sequence: TGCGCCAGCAGAGAGGGGGACACCGGGGAGCTGTTTTTT.

V is TRBV7-9 and J is TRBJ2-3; D is undetermined. Trimming took off 1 base at V and 0 bases at J, with 2 bases between the two ends. The CDR3 has 13 residues. The germline V gene has CDR1 SEHNR and CDR2 FQNEAQ (reference sequence). The CDR3 loop is CASSLGSTDTQYF. The DNA of the CDR3 is TGTGCCAGCAGCTTAGGAAGCACAGATACGCAGTATTTT.

The chain couples TRBV9 to TRBJ2-7; D is uncertain. This CDR3 spans 14 amino acids. Per germline, CDR1 SGDLS and CDR2 YYNGEE. V was shortened by 2 bases and J by 0 bases, with 9 bases between the two germline ends. This CDR3 reads CASSVAWSSYEQYF. CDR3 nucleotide sequence: TGTGCCAGCAGCGTGGCGTGGAGCTCCTACGAGCAGTACTTC. The full variable domain, with the rest looked up from reference TRBV9 and TRBJ2-7, is DSGVTQTPKHLITATGQRVTLRCSPRSGDLSVYWYQQSLDQGLQFLIQYYNGEERAKGNILERFSAQQFPDLHSELNLSSLELGDSALYFCASSVAWSSYEQYFGPGTRLTVT.

The chain uses TRBV27 and TRBJ2-7; 8 bases agree with TRBD1. Germline V gene sequence: CDR1 MNHEY, CDR2 SMNVEV (reference sequence). With 2 bases clipped from V and 7 bases from J, the junction kept 7 bases outside the gene matches. The CDR3 totals 14 residues. CDR3: CASSLGSGGEEQYF. In DNA form, the CDR3 reads TGTGCCAGCAGTTTAGGGTCAGGGGGCGAGGAGCAGTACTTC.

This clone has just one count. This rearrangement joins TRBV2 to TRBJ2-3; 7 positions match TRBD2. CDR1 is SNHLY and CDR2 is FYNNEI in the germline V gene. The CDR3 has 17 residues. J was trimmed by 1 base and V by 4 bases; bases with no gene match: 11. This CDR3 reads CASSGRLAVRGTDTQYF. The DNA of the CDR3 is TGTGCCAGCAGTGGCCGGCTAGCGGTTCGAGGCACAGATACGCAGTATTTT.

The chain combines TRBV16 with TRBJ1-5, with D perhaps TRBD1 (5 bases). The ends were cut back, 8 bases at V and 3 bases at J, with 17 bases in the middle. Germline CDR1 KGHSY, CDR2 FQNENV. The CDR3 runs to 15 residues. The CDR3 sequence: CASDPWGGDNQPQHF. The CDR3 coding sequence is TGTGCCAGCGACCCCTGGGGCGGGGACAATCAGCCCCAGCATTTT. The whole variable domain, remainder taken from reference TRBV16 and TRBJ1-5, is GEEVAQTPKHLVRGEGQKAKLYCAPIKGHSYVFWYQQVLKNEFKFLISFQNENVFDETGMPKERFSAKCLPNSPCSLEIQATKLEDSAVYFCASDPWGGDNQPQHFGDGTRLSIL.

The rearrangement joins TRBV2 to TRBJ2-7; 10 bases map to TRBD1. Germline trimming cut 9 bases from V and 1 base from J; bases unmatched to any gene: 3. CDR1 and CDR2 (germline): SNHLY, FYNNEI. The CDR3 length is 13 residues. Here the CDR3 DNA reads TGTGCCAGGGCGGGACAGGGGTCCTACGAGCAGTACTTC. Encoded protein: CARAGQGSYEQYF. The full variable domain, in which reference TRBV2 and TRBJ2-7 provide the parts outside the CDR3, is EPEVTQTPSHQVTQMGQEVILRCVPISNHLYFYWYRQILGQKVEFLVSFYNNEISEKSEIFDDQFSVERPDGSNFTLKIRSTKLEDSAMYFCARAGQGSYEQYFGPGTRLTVT.

The V and J genes are TRBV19 and TRBJ2-7; no reliable D call. The V end was cut by 6 bases, the J end by 2 bases, with 14 bases between. The CDR3 is made up of 14 amino acids. Per the germline V gene, CDR1 is LNHDA and CDR2 is SQIVND (reference sequence). The CDR3 bases are TGTGCCAGTAGCCACCCCGGACGGACCTACGAGCAGTACTTC. This codes for CASSHPGRTYEQYF.

This clone was seen only a few times. The rearrangement uses TRBV28 and TRBJ1-4; 9 positions match TRBD1. CDR1 MDHEN and CDR2 SYDVKM come from the germline V gene. After removal of 7 bases from V and 0 bases from J, the junction contained 9 bases not matched to a gene. The CDR3 covers 17 residues. CDR3 sequence reads: CASTTGGQGATNEKLFF. In nucleotides, the CDR3 is TGTGCCAGCACCACAGGGGGACAGGGTGCAACTAATGAAAAACTGTTTTTT. The full variable domain, rest sourced from reference TRBV28 and TRBJ1-4, is DVKVTQSSRYLVKRTGEKVFLECVQDMDHENMFWYRQDPGLGLRLIYFSYDVKMKEKGDIPEGYSVSREKKERFSLILESASTNQTSMYLCASTTGGQGATNEKLFFGSGTQLSVL.

The V call is TRBV7-9, the J call TRBJ2-3; unclear D gene. This CDR3 spans 15 amino acids. With 5 bases removed from V and 7 bases from J, the gap between germline ends came to 19 bases. Germline V CDR1 and CDR2: SEHNR, FQNEAQ (reference sequence). CDR3 loop: CASSGPTSPLYTQYF. The CDR3 region has the DNA TGTGCCAGCAGCGGTCCCACGAGCCCCCTTTATACGCAGTATTTT.

This clone was recorded only once. The V call is TRBV30, the J call TRBJ2-7; 11 nucleotides match TRBD2. After removal of 6 bases from V and 4 bases from J, the junction contained 5 bases not matched to a gene. The CDR3 contains 13 residues. Per the germline V gene, CDR1 is GTSNPN and CDR2 is SVGIG (reference sequence). CDR3 region: CACQLAGDYEQYF. CDR3 in DNA: TGTGCCTGTCAACTAGCGGGAGATTACGAGCAGTACTTC.

Worth noting for this clone: One end of the junction does not line up with germline, which may come from a read error. The chain has TRBV19 and TRBJ1-5; weak D call: TRBD1 (5 bases). CDR3 length: 14 residues. Per the germline V gene, CDR1 is LNHDA and CDR2 is SQIVND (reference sequence). CDR3 region: CAADREQGNPPQHF. In nucleotides, the CDR3 is TGTGCCGCCGATCGGGAGCAGGGTAATCCGCCCCAGCATTTT.

Only one count was recorded for this clone. The gene calls are TRBV7-9 and TRBJ1-2; D call uncertain. Per the germline V gene, CDR1 is SEHNR and CDR2 is FQNEAQ (reference sequence). The CDR3 is 12 amino acids. The ends were cut back, 4 bases at V and 8 bases at J, with 11 bases in the middle. The CDR3: CASSSRTLGYTF. The CDR3 nucleotides are TGTGCCAGCAGCTCTAGGACTTTGGGCTACACCTTC.

The rearrangement joins TRBV7-8 to TRBJ2-7; possibly TRBD1 for D (5 bases). Germline V gives CDR1 SGHVS, CDR2 FQNEAQ. The germline V and J ends were trimmed by 5 bases and 2 bases, with 10 bases remaining between them. This CDR3 is 13 amino acids long. CDR3 protein: CASSDGRAYEQYF. CDR3 nucleotides: TGTGCCAGCAGCGATGGCAGGGCCTACGAGCAGTACTTC.

DNA of the CDR3: TGTGCCAGTATCTCCCGGGGCGGGGGGGCAGATACGCAGTATTTT. Translation gives CASISRGGGADTQYF. The chain combines TRBV19 with TRBJ2-3; 9 positions agree with TRBD2. The CDR3 consists of 15 residues. Trimming at V came to 7 bases and at J to 4 bases, leaving 9 bases not matched to a gene. CDR1 and CDR2 (germline): LNHDA, SQIVND (reference sequence).

The rearrangement uses TRBV7-8 and TRBJ1-1; a possible D gene is TRBD1 (5 bases). CDR1 is SGHVS, CDR2 FQNEAQ, per germline. Trimming removed 2 bases at V and 2 bases at J, with 6 bases between. The CDR3 has 13 amino acids. The CDR3 reads CASSLQGNTEAFF. In DNA, the CDR3 is TGTGCCAGCAGCTTACAGGGAAACACTGAAGCTTTCTTT.